This T cell receptor (beta chain) was retrieved from a study of shared clonotypes between healthy human individuals. The overall study: The donor pool was made up of a couple of women and a few men aged 18 to 49.

A remark on this clone: The antigen remains unidentified.

Genomic DNA from each subset was divided evenly over several immunoSEQ plates. Sequenced by immunoSEQ multiplex PCR; TCRdb stores in-frame clones only, minus some. The table includes around 2,000,000 clones, roughly 94% detected once. Study-wide findings and caveats: Collection of samples was limited to blood; tissue repertoires likely differ.

The V and J ends lost 8 bases and 0 bases, in that order; junction bases with no gene match: 5. This CDR3 spans 14 amino acids. Germline CDR1 reads SNHLY; CDR2 reads FYNNEI. Terminally differentiated effector memory CD45RA+ cells were excluded from the naive CD8 cells, which were CD45RO-negative and positively selected for CCR7. Nashville, Tennessee was home to all donors, who were Caucasian adults. The chain couples TRBV2 to TRBJ2-3, with 7 nucleotides matching TRBD2. Sequenced input: naive CD8+ T cells sorted from blood. The receptor's source is a man in his late teens or twenties in good health. Here the CDR3 DNA reads TGTGCCAGCGGAGGACTAGGGAGCACAGATACGCAGTATTTT. Translated: CASGGLGSTDTQYF.